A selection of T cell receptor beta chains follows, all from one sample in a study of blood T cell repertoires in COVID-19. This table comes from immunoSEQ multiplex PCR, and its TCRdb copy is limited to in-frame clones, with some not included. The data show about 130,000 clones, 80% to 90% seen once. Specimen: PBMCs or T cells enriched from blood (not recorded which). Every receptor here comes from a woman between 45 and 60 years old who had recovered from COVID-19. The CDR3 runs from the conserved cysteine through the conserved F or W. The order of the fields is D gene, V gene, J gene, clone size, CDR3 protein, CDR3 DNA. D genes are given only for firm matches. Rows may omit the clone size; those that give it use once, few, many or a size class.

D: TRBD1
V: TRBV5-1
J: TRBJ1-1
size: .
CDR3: CASRLQDRGSEAFF
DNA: TGCGCCAGCAGACTCCAGGACAGGGGTTCTGAAGCTTTCTTT

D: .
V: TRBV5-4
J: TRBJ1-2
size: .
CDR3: CASSLLAGVNYGYTF
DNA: TGTGCCAGCAGCTTGTTGGCAGGGGTTAACTATGGCTACACCTTC

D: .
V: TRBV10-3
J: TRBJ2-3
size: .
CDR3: CAIRTQSSTDTQYF
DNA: TGTGCCATCAGAACACAGTCTAGCACAGATACGCAGTATTTT

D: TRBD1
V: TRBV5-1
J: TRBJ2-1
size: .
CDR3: CASSPPNSGTGRPEQFF
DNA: TGCGCCAGCAGCCCGCCCAACTCCGGGACAGGGCGGCCTGAGCAGTTCTTC

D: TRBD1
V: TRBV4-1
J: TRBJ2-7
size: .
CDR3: CASSQGQGRSYEQYF
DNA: TGCGCCAGCAGCCAGGGACAGGGTCGCTCCTACGAGCAGTACTTC

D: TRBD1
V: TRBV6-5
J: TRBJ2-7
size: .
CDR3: CASSSTGWSFEQYF
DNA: TGTGCCAGCAGCTCGACAGGGTGGAGCTTCGAGCAGTACTTC

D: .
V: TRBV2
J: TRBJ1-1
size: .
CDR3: CASSEALVGGTEAFF
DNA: TGTGCCAGCAGTGAAGCGCTGGTGGGAGGCACTGAAGCTTTCTTT

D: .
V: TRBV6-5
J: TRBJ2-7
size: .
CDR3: CASSRAGVGYEQYF
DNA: TGTGCCAGCAGTCGCGCAGGGGTGGGCTACGAGCAGTACTTC

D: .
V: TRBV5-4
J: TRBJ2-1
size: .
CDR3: CASSMRYNEQFF
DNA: TGTGCCAGCAGCATGAGATACAATGAGCAGTTCTTC

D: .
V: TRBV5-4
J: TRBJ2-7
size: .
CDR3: CASSPGLTYEQYF
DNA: TGTGCCAGCAGCCCGGGACTGACCTACGAGCAGTACTTC

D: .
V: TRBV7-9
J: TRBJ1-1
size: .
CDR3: CASRGQTPQGAFF
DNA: TGTGCCAGCAGGGGACAAACACCCCAGGGAGCTTTCTTT

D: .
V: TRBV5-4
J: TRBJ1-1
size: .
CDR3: CASSQLMGGEAFF
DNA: TGTGCCAGCAGCCAGCTGATGGGGGGTGAAGCTTTCTTT

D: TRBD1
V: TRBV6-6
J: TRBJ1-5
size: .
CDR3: CASSYRGRSNQPQHF
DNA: TGTGCCAGCAGTTATAGGGGGCGAAGCAATCAGCCCCAGCATTTT

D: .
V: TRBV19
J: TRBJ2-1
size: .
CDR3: CASSLTPGNEQFF
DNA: TGTGCCAGTAGTCTCACTCCCGGGAATGAGCAGTTCTTC

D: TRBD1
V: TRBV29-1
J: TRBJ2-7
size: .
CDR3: CSVEVGQDYEQYF
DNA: TGCAGCGTTGAAGTGGGACAGGACTACGAGCAGTACTTC

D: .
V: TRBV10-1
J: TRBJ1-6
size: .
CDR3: CASRDGSSYNSPLHF
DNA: TGCGCCAGCCGGGACGGGAGCTCCTATAATTCACCCCTCCACTTT

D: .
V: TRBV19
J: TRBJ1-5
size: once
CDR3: CASSIGGASNQPQHF
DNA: TGTGCCAGTAGTATAGGGGGAGCCTCCAATCAGCCCCAGCATTTT

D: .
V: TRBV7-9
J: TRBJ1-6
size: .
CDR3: CASSLGPGGYGNSPLHF
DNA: TGTGCCAGCAGCTTGGGGCCGGGGGGGTATGGTAATTCACCCCTCCACTTT

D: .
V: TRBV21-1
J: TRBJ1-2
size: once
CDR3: CASSINPRQGVAYGYTF
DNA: TGTGCCAGCAGCATAAACCCCAGACAGGGGGTGGCCTACGGCTACACCTTC

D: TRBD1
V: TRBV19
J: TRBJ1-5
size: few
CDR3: CASSIDRGTEGNQPQHF
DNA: TGTGCCAGTAGTATAGATCGAGGGACAGAGGGAAATCAGCCCCAGCATTTT

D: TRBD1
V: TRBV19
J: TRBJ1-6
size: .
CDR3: CASKTDRGTFNSPLHF
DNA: TGTGCCAGTAAAACAGACAGGGGAACTTTTAATTCACCCCTCCACTTT

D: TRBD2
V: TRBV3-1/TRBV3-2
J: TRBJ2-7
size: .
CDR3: CASSQGAGGTYYEQYF
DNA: TGTGCCAGCAGCCAAGGGGCGGGGGGGACATACTACGAGCAGTACTTC

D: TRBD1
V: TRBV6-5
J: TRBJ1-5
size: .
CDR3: CASSEQGAGQPQHF
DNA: TGTGCCAGCAGCGAGCAGGGGGCAGGCCAGCCCCAGCATTTT

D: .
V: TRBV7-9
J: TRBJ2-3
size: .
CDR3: CASSPMAGAGTDTQYF
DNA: TGTGCCAGCAGCCCTATGGCGGGGGCCGGCACAGATACGCAGTATTTT

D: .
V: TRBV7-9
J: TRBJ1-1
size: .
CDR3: CASSLAGSRAEAFF
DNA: TGTGCCAGCAGCTTAGCTGGGTCCAGGGCTGAAGCTTTCTTT

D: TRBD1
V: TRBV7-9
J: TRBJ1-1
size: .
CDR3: CASSLGQGGDTEAFF
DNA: TGTGCCAGCAGCTTGGGACAGGGGGGAGACACTGAAGCTTTCTTT

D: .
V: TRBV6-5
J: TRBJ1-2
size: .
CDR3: CASSYATVYGYTF
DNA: TGTGCCAGCAGTTACGCGACAGTCTATGGCTACACCTTC

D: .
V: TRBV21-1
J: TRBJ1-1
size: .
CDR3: CASRTLNTEAFF
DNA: TGTGCCAGCAGGACTCTGAACACTGAAGCTTTCTTT

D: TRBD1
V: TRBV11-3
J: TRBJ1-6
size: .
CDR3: CASSSPDRLGSPLHF
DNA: TGTGCCAGCAGCTCCCCGGACAGGCTAGGTTCACCCCTCCACTTT

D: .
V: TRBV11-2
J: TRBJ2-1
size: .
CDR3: CASSKFQYNEQFF
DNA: TGTGCCAGCAGCAAATTCCAATACAATGAGCAGTTCTTC

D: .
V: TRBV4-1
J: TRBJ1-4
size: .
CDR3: CASSPGPQGLNEKLFF
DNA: TGCGCCAGCAGCCCGGGCCCCCAGGGGCTTAATGAAAAACTGTTTTTT

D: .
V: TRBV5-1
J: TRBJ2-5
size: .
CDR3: CASSLDPQPGMETQYF
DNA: TGCGCCAGCAGCTTGGACCCGCAACCAGGGATGGAGACCCAGTACTTC

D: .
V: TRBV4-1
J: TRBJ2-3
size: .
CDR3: CASSQEPPNQRGSTDTQYF
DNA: TGCGCCAGCAGCCAAGAGCCCCCAAATCAGAGAGGAAGCACAGATACGCAGTATTTT

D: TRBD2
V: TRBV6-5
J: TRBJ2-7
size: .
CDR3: CASSSTSGGYEQYF
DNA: TGTGCCAGCAGCTCGACTAGCGGGGGCTACGAGCAGTACTTC

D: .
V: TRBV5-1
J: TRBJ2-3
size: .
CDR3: CASAIQGGAGTDTQYF
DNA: TGCGCCAGCGCCATCCAGGGGGGCGCGGGCACAGATACGCAGTATTTT

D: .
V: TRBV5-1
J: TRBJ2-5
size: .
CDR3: CASSPTIGEETQYF
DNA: TGCGCCAGCAGCCCTACGATAGGGGAAGAGACCCAGTACTTC

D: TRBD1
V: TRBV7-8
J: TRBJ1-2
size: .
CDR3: CASSLATRQGANYGYTF
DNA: TGTGCCAGCAGCCTAGCCACTCGACAGGGTGCTAACTATGGCTACACCTTC

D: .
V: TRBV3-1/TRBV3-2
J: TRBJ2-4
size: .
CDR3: CASSQAPRGPGIQYF
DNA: TGTGCCAGCAGCCAGGCCCCGCGGGGTCCGGGCATTCAGTACTTC

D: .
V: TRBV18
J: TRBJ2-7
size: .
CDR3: CASSPPRRYEQYF
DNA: TGTGCCAGCTCACCACCGCGGCGGTACGAGCAGTACTTC

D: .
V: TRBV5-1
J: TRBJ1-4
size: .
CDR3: CASSLGVPNEKLFF
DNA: TGCGCCAGCAGCTTGGGCGTTCCTAATGAAAAACTGTTTTTT

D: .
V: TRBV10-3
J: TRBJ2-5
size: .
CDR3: CAISVGAGGGETQYF
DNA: TGTGCCATCAGTGTAGGGGCAGGCGGAGGGGAGACCCAGTACTTC

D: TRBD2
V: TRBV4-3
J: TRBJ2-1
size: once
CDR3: CASSQGLSGGAYNEQFF
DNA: TGCGCCAGCAGCCAAGGGTTAAGCGGGGGGGCTTACAATGAGCAGTTCTTC

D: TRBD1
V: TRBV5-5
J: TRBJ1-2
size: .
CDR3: CASSLATGDYGYTF
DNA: TGTGCCAGCAGCTTGGCCACAGGGGACTATGGCTACACCTTC

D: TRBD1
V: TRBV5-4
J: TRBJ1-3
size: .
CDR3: CASRSDRAGNTIYF
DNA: TGTGCCAGCAGATCCGACAGGGCTGGAAACACCATATATTTT

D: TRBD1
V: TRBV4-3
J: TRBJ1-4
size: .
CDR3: CASSQDGTASNEKLFF
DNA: TGCGCCAGCAGCCAAGATGGGACAGCGAGTAATGAAAAACTGTTTTTT

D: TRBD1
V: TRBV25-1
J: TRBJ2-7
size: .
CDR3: CASSDSGTGAYEQYF
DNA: TGTGCCAGCAGTGATTCCGGGACAGGGGCCTACGAGCAGTACTTC